The clone carrying this T cell receptor (beta chain) was detected only a few times. The antigen is undetermined. The data belong to a study of blood T cells in healthy people across ages. Study outcomes and limitations: The study lacked donor CMV status, which possibly confounded expanded clonotype changes. Both higher diversity and more naive CD4+ cells marked long-lived donors when set against aged donors.

V lost 0 bases, J lost 1 base, and 12 bases lay in between. The CDR3 sequence is 16 residues long. CDR1 LGHNA and CDR2 YSLEER come from the germline V gene. A second PCR of 7 to 11 cycles used a sample-barcoded 5' primer and a J-beta primer mix. Through a template-switch adaptor with 12 random nucleotides, each cDNA molecule received a tag. TCRdb redid the calling of the 5' RACE reads with MiXCR, one entry per CDR3 protein. The sample carries around 2 million distinct CDR3 sequences, about 39% recorded once. Every sample yielded at least 6.5 million isolated PBMCs. The source of this sequence is a human donor in good health. The material sequenced was blood. This chain links TRBV4-3 with TRBJ1-1; the D is unclear. The CDR3 sequence: CASSQEWGSWNTEAFF. CDR3 in DNA: TGCGCCAGCAGCCAAGAATGGGGATCATGGAACACTGAAGCTTTCTTT.